These 31 T cell receptor beta chains were all obtained from the same sample, sequenced in a study of blood T cell repertoires in COVID-19. TCRdb's table, derived via immunoSEQ multiplex PCR, lists solely in-frame clones and lacks some. The data contain about 140,000 clones, roughly four fifths of them seen just once; the ten biggest clones take up approximately 1.4%. The material sequenced was peripheral blood. The origin of the receptors is a human donor in a cohort sampled during active COVID-19.

The V and J genes are TRBV18 and TRBJ2-2, with 10 nucleotides matching TRBD2. CDR1 is KGHSH and CDR2 is LQKENI in the germline V gene. The V gene end was trimmed by 3 bases and the J gene end by 0 bases; junction bases not matched to a gene: 10. The CDR3 has 19 amino acids. The CDR3 nucleotides are TGTGCCAGCTCACCGACGGCAACTAGCGGGGTAACGAACACCGGGGAGCTGTTTTTT. It yields the protein CASSPTATSGVTNTGELFF.

This rearrangement joins TRBV11-2 to TRBJ1-2, with 7 bases lining up with TRBD1. The junction had 6 bases not matched to a gene; V was cut back by 5 bases and J by 9 bases. The CDR3 contains 12 residues. Germline loops: CDR1 SGHAT, CDR2 FQNNGV. CDR3 DNA sequence: TGTGCCAGCAGCCGCAACAGGGGCAGCTACACCTTC. It codes for CASSRNRGSYTF.

The chain's CDR3 is CASRRGGSSSYEQYF. CDR3 bases: TGTGCCAGCAGAAGGGGGGGCTCCAGCTCCTACGAGCAGTACTTC. The chain employs TRBV6-5 and TRBJ2-7, with TRBD2 as a possible D gene (7 bases). The length of the CDR3 is 15 residues. With 6 bases removed from V and 0 bases from J, the gap between germline ends came to 15 bases. The germline V gene encodes CDR1 MNHEY and CDR2 SVGAGI.

The gene calls are TRBV5-1 and TRBJ1-1; D ambiguous. Per the germline V gene, CDR1 is SGHRS and CDR2 is YFSETQ. The V gene lost 4 bases and the J gene lost 3 bases, with 16 bases spanning the gap. There are 15 residues in the CDR3. The CDR3 DNA reads TGCGCCAGCAGCCCCGGGAAGATCAAGGACACTGAAGCTTTCTTT. This translates into CASSPGKIKDTEAFF.

This chain connects TRBV6-1 to TRBJ1-2; D call uncertain. Trimming pared 0 bases from V and 4 bases from J, leaving 15 bases between. Germline V gives CDR1 MNHNS, CDR2 SASEGT. The CDR3 has 16 amino acids. Written as DNA, the CDR3 is TGTGCCAGCAGTGAAGCCTACAGTGACCGGTCCTATGGCTACACCTTC. Protein: CASSEAYSDRSYGYTF.

The chain couples TRBV2 to TRBJ2-3; D is perhaps TRBD1 (5 bases). There are 13 residues in the CDR3. The V end lost 11 bases, the J end lost 6 bases, and 18 bases lay between the germline ends. Per germline, CDR1 SNHLY and CDR2 FYNNEI. The CDR3 region is CAGQGYFEDTQYF. In DNA form, the CDR3 reads TGTGCCGGACAAGGGTACTTCGAGGATACGCAGTATTTT.

The chain joins TRBV18 to TRBJ2-7; TRBD2 agrees at 15 bases. Germline V lookup: CDR1 KGHSH, CDR2 LQKENI. The junction had 6 bases not matched to a gene; V was cut back by 3 bases and J by 0 bases. The CDR3 contains 18 residues. For the CDR3, the DNA is TGTGCCAGCTCACCCTGGACTAGCGGGAGGGTTAGCTCCTACGAGCAGTACTTC. Translated: CASSPWTSGRVSSYEQYF.

The CDR3 bases are TGCAGCGCAGCCCGTCGCTCCTACAATGAGCAGTTCTTC. Translation gives CSAARRSYNEQFF. The genes are TRBV29-1 and TRBJ2-1; D not certain. Germline V gives CDR1 SQVTM, CDR2 ANQGSEA. The CDR3 consists of 13 residues. Trimming took off 7 bases at V and 0 bases at J, with 10 bases between the two ends.

In its sample, this clone is medium-sized. The chain links TRBV4-3 to TRBJ1-1, with TRBD1 matching 7 bases. The CDR3 extends over 13 amino acids. The ends lost 4 bases at V and 7 bases at J; junction bases unmatched: 6. Germline CDR1 reads LGHNA; CDR2 reads YSLEER. This chain's CDR3 is CASSLRDSLEAFF. Here the CDR3 DNA reads TGCGCCAGCAGCCTCAGGGACAGCCTTGAAGCTTTCTTT.

The chain is built from TRBV7-9 and TRBJ2-5; the D gene is possibly TRBD2 (6 bases). Germline assignment: CDR1 SEHNR and CDR2 FQNEAQ (reference sequence). Trimming pared 5 bases from V and 5 bases from J, leaving 9 bases between. The CDR3 length is 12 residues. CDR3 in amino acids: CASSASVETQYF. CDR3 DNA sequence: TGTGCCAGCAGCGCTAGCGTCGAGACCCAGTACTTC.

The chain combines TRBV6-1 with TRBJ1-5; D is unresolved. Trimming cost V 0 bases and J 6 bases, with 15 bases left between them. This CDR3 region has 16 residues. From germline, CDR1 is MNHNS and CDR2 SASEGT. The CDR3 DNA reads as TGTGCCAGCAGTGAAGCGCCCCCCGGCGGCGGTCAGCCCCAGCATTTT. This encodes CASSEAPPGGGQPQHF.

The V gene is TRBV19, the J gene TRBJ1-5; possible D gene TRBD1, 6 bases. Trimming pared 4 bases from V and 9 bases from J, leaving 13 bases between. Germline CDR1 LNHDA, CDR2 SQIVND (reference sequence). The CDR3 length is 13 residues. The CDR3 loop reads CASSTQGYPPQHF. Written as DNA, the CDR3 is TGTGCCAGTAGTACCCAGGGGTACCCGCCCCAGCATTTT. Combining the CDR3 with reference TRBV19 and TRBJ1-5 gives the whole variable domain DGGITQSPKYLFRKEGQNVTLSCEQNLNHDAMYWYRQDPGQGLRLIYYSQIVNDFQKGDIAEGYSVSREKKESFPLTVTSAQKNPTAFYLCASSTQGYPPQHFGDGTRLSIL.

The rearrangement uses TRBV6-5 and TRBJ1-4; D perhaps matches TRBD1 (6 bases). V was cut by 0 bases and J by 6 bases, with 8 bases left in between. CDR3 length equals 14 residues. CDR1 is MNHEY and CDR2 is SVGAGI in the germline V gene. The CDR3: CASSYSRQDEKLFF. The CDR3 DNA sequence: TGTGCCAGCAGTTACTCAAGACAGGATGAAAAACTGTTTTTT.

J is TRBJ2-7 and V is TRBV4-1; 13 nucleotides line up with TRBD2. The junction had 3 bases not matched to a gene; V was cut back by 4 bases and J by 3 bases. This CDR3 has 15 residues. Germline V gives CDR1 MGHRA, CDR2 YSYEKL. The CDR3 reads CASSLGLAGVYEQYF. CDR3 sequence (DNA): TGCGCCAGCAGCCTAGGACTAGCGGGAGTCTACGAGCAGTACTTC.

This clone was seen more than once but under ten times. The J gene is TRBJ1-1, the V gene TRBV6-5; the match to TRBD1 covers 7 bases. Germline V lookup: CDR1 MNHEY, CDR2 SVGAGI. The J segment lost 5 bases and the V segment lost 6 bases, leaving 6 bases of the junction unmatched. This CDR3 is 13 amino acids long. The CDR3 sequence: CASSRQGWTEAFF. CDR3 DNA: TGTGCCAGCAGCCGACAGGGCTGGACTGAAGCTTTCTTT.

This sequence joins TRBV21-1 and TRBJ2-3; no check of the table's D call, TRBD1, against the DNA was made. TRBV21-1 is tagged as a pseudogene. This CDR3 spans 15 amino acids. The CDR3 sequence: CASSRRDRGADTQYF. Written as DNA, the CDR3 is TGTGCCAGCAGCAGACGGGACAGGGGTGCGGATACGCAGTATTTT.

The chain has TRBV28 and TRBJ2-5; 9 nucleotides align to TRBD2. Germline V gives CDR1 MDHEN, CDR2 SYDVKM. This CDR3 is 16 amino acids long. V dropped 4 bases and J dropped 0; count of bases not matched to a gene: 6. In nucleotides, the CDR3 is TGTGCCAGCAGTTCAATAGCGGGAGAGTACCAAGAGACCCAGTACTTC. It translates to CASSSIAGEYQETQYF.

The chain is built from TRBV27 and TRBJ1-2, with 9 bases fitting TRBD1. Germline-derived CDR1 and CDR2 are MNHEY and SMNVEV (reference sequence). V lost 6 bases and J lost 2; bases outside the gene matches: 13. The CDR3 is 17 amino acids. This CDR3 is CASRFALGTGHNYGYTF. The CDR3 DNA follows: TGTGCCAGCAGATTCGCCCTGGGGACAGGGCACAACTATGGCTACACCTTC.

The rearrangement joins TRBV10-3 to TRBJ2-3, with 9 bases identical to TRBD2. J was trimmed by 6 bases and V by 0 bases; bases with no gene match: 10. CDR3 length: 17 amino acids. CDR1 and CDR2 from the germline V gene are ENHRY and SYGVKD. The CDR3 coding sequence is TGTGCCATCAGTGAGTCAGCGGCTAGCGGGACGTTGGATACGCAGTATTTT. It translates to CAISESAASGTLDTQYF.

The chain combines TRBV15 with TRBJ2-3, with TRBD2 matching over 7 bases. Losses at the gene ends were 3 bases for V and 5 bases for J; bases not matched to a gene: 5. The CDR3 length is 14 residues. CDR1 and CDR2 (germline): LNHNV, YYDKDF (reference sequence). CDR3 nucleotides: TGTGCCACCAGCAGGAGCGGGACCGGAGATACGCAGTATTTT. Its translation is CATSRSGTGDTQYF.

The chain employs TRBV3-1 (or the pseudogene TRBV3-2) and TRBJ2-1, with TRBD2 identical over 7 bases. The CDR3 spans 15 residues. V was pared by 5 bases and J by 10 bases, with 14 bases of the junction left unmatched. CDR1 and CDR2 from the germline V gene are LGHDT and YNNKEL (reference sequence). This CDR3 reads CASSAGTNLNREQFF. CDR3 DNA: TGTGCCAGCAGCGCGGGGACTAACCTGAACCGGGAGCAGTTCTTC.

In DNA, the CDR3 is TGTGCCAGCAGTTTAACCCCCTCGGGTTCCTACAATGAGCAGTTCTTC. Its translation: CASSLTPSGSYNEQFF. The V and J genes are TRBV6-5 and TRBJ2-1; D gene uncertain. The CDR3 has 16 amino acids. Germline V lookup: CDR1 MNHEY, CDR2 SVGAGI. V dropped 4 bases and J dropped 1 base, with 14 bases sitting between them.

This clone was found a few times. The CDR3, as DNA: TGTGCCAGCAGTCACCCGGGATATACTGAAGCTTTCTTT. Amino acid sequence: CASSHPGYTEAFF. V is TRBV5-5 and J is TRBJ1-1, with no clear D. CDR3 length: 13 amino acids. Trimming took 5 bases from V and 5 from J, leaving 13 bases between them. Germline CDR1 SGHKS, CDR2 YYEKEE (reference sequence).

The chain carries TRBV7-2 and TRBJ2-5; 11 bases line up with TRBD2. Germline V gene data show CDR1 as SGHTA and CDR2 as FQGNSA. The V and J ends lost 1 base and 4 bases, in that order; junction bases with no gene match: 8. The CDR3 runs 17 residues. The CDR3, as DNA: TGTGCCAGCAGCTTAGGCCGACTAGCGGGGCGGGGAGAGACCCAGTACTTC. Amino acid sequence: CASSLGRLAGRGETQYF.

This rearrangement joins TRBV11-1 to TRBJ1-1; tentatively, D is TRBD1 (5 bases). This CDR3 has 14 residues. The ends were cut back, 1 base at V and 3 bases at J, with 9 bases in the middle. In germline, CDR1 is SGHAT, CDR2 FQDESV (reference sequence). The CDR3 loop reads CASSLEKGYTEAFF. Here the CDR3 DNA reads TGTGCCAGCAGCTTAGAAAAGGGGTACACTGAAGCTTTCTTT.

The chain couples TRBV5-1 to TRBJ2-3; 13 bases agree with TRBD2. Looked up from germline, CDR1 is SGHRS and CDR2 is YFSETQ. The ends lost 3 bases at V and 5 bases at J; junction bases unmatched: 6. This CDR3 contains 16 residues. The CDR3 bases are TGCGCCAGCAGCTCCGGACTAGCGGGAGTTAGAGATACGCAGTATTTT. This sequence encodes CASSSGLAGVRDTQYF.

This clone was seen more than once but under ten times. V gene TRBV28 combines with J gene TRBJ1-2; no firm D call. CDR1 and CDR2 from the germline V gene are MDHEN and SYDVKM. This CDR3 is 11 amino acids long. Trimming removed 8 bases from V and 8 bases from J, with 12 bases in between. The CDR3 nucleotides are TGTGCCAGCTCTGCCCTCGGGGGCTACACCTTC. Encoded protein: CASSALGGYTF.

The chain's CDR3 is CASSTQTGVTDTQYF. CDR3 nucleotides: TGTGCCAGCAGCACACAGACAGGGGTCACAGATACGCAGTATTTT. The gene calls are TRBV7-2 and TRBJ2-3; 8 bases align to TRBD1. V shed 5 bases, J shed 2 bases, and the junction held 6 bases outside the gene matches. The CDR3 has 15 amino acids. Germline CDR1 and CDR2: SGHTA and FQGNSA.

The chain links TRBV19 to TRBJ2-7; 9 bases agree with TRBD1. Germline values: CDR1 LNHDA, CDR2 SQIVND (reference sequence). After removal of 5 bases from V and 5 bases from J, the junction contained 7 bases not matched to a gene. The CDR3 has 14 residues. CDR3 protein: CASSSGTGFDEQYF. CDR3 nucleotides: TGTGCCAGTAGTTCCGGGACAGGGTTCGACGAGCAGTACTTC.

This clone was counted only a few times. The chain combines TRBV9 with TRBJ2-2; D possibly corresponds to TRBD2 (6 bases). V was trimmed by 0 bases and J by 2 bases, leaving 11 bases between them. The CDR3 is 16 amino acids. Germline V gene sequence: CDR1 SGDLS, CDR2 YYNGEE. Written as DNA, the CDR3 is TGTGCCAGCAGCGTAGGAAGCGGGCCTAACACCGGGGAGCTGTTTTTT. Protein: CASSVGSGPNTGELFF.

The chain joins TRBV19 to TRBJ1-1; 8 bases fit TRBD1. The CDR3 sequence is 14 residues long. The germline V gene has CDR1 LNHDA and CDR2 SQIVND (reference sequence). V was clipped by 7 bases and J by 4 bases; unmatched bases: 8. The CDR3 DNA sequence: TGTGCCAGTACCAGGACAGGGTTTGGCACTGAAGCTTTCTTT. Its protein is CASTRTGFGTEAFF.